This T cell receptor beta chain was retrieved from a study of graft-versus-host responses after intestinal transplantation. Study conclusions and caveats: Marrow from the recipient contained GvH clones, some of which had appeared first in ileum or blood. Allografts of patients with graft-donor T cell macrochimerism showed high graft-versus-host to host-versus-graft clone ratios. HvG clone declines early post-transplant were associated with peak circulating GvH levels.

The protocol was immunoSEQ multiplex PCR, while the TCRdb copy is restricted to in-frame clones and leaves out a portion. The table records roughly 130,000 clones, around 90% of them present only once. CDR1 and CDR2 (germline): LNHNV, YYDKDF (reference sequence). V lost 0 bases and J lost 5, with 10 bases in between. CDR3 length: 14 residues. A word on this clone: Its cognate antigen is unknown.

The chain combines TRBV15 with TRBJ2-5; the D gene is possibly TRBD1 (6 bases). The sequences come from unstimulated CD4+ T cells sorted from spleen or lymph node cells, collected before intestinal transplant. The sequence was collected from a human donor who received an intestinal transplant. The CDR3 coding sequence is TGTGCCACCAGCAGAGAGGGGGCGCGGGAGACCCAGTACTTC. Protein: CATSREGARETQYF.